This entry features one T cell receptor (beta chain) sequence. The record originates from a study of blood T cell repertoires in COVID-19. At the level of the study: The study drew acute and convalescent COVID-19 samples from the United States, Italy and Spain. In each case, the material was cDNA or gDNA derived from T cells, B-cell-depleted T cells, or PBMCs.

Authors' analysis steps: Amplification of reference gene primers provided the estimated nucleated cell counts. Profiling relied on immunoSEQ multiplex PCR, and the TCRdb table lists in-frame clones only, not all of them. The DNA gave D and trimming, while V, J and clone size come from that table. This table has roughly 120,000 clones, 82% appearing once. This CDR3 is 15 amino acids long. Trimming stripped 2 bases from V and 5 bases from J, with 15 bases between. CDR1 is MNHEY, CDR2 SVGAGI, per germline. The TCR was taken from a man aged 65 to 85 with active or convalescent COVID-19. The sample taken for sequencing was peripheral blood. The chain recombines TRBV6-5 with TRBJ1-2; the D is unclear. CDR3 sequence (DNA): TGTGCCAGCAGTTACCAAAATCAGGCGACATATGGCTACACCTTC. Amino acid sequence: CASSYQNQATYGYTF.